This is a list of T cell receptor beta chains from one sample in a study of T cell changes during pregnancy in multiple sclerosis. Profiled with immunoSEQ multiplex PCR; TCRdb holds only in-frame clones, not every one. The table lists about 24,000 clones, 90% of them singletons. The source material was CD8+ T cells from peripheral blood mononuclear cells, sampled in the third trimester of pregnancy. These receptors came from a female donor in good health, enrolled as a control in a pregnancy study. CDR3s include the opening cysteine and the closing phenylalanine or tryptophan. The D gene is left open where the match is weak. Not every row has a clone size; where given, it reads once, few, many or a size class.

v_gene: TRBV27; j_gene: TRBJ2-5; abundance: .; d_gene: TRBD2; CDR3aa: CASSLGVAGAAQETQYF; CDR3nt: TGTGCCAGCAGTTTAGGAGTAGCGGGGGCGGCCCAAGAGACCCAGTACTTC
v_gene: TRBV29-1; j_gene: TRBJ1-1; abundance: .; d_gene: .; CDR3aa: CSVLQREGTEAFF; CDR3nt: TGCAGCGTTCTCCAGAGGGAAGGCACTGAAGCTTTCTTT
v_gene: TRBV7-2; j_gene: TRBJ2-7; abundance: .; d_gene: .; CDR3aa: CASSKYLRTGEQYF; CDR3nt: TGTGCCAGCAGCAAATACCTAAGAACGGGGGAGCAGTACTTC
v_gene: TRBV6-4; j_gene: TRBJ2-3; abundance: .; d_gene: .; CDR3aa: CASSEDGAGGTDTQYF; CDR3nt: TGTGCCAGCAGCGAGGACGGAGCAGGGGGCACAGATACGCAGTATTTT
v_gene: TRBV6-5; j_gene: TRBJ2-7; abundance: .; d_gene: .; CDR3aa: CASSVMGLGYEQYF; CDR3nt: TGTGCCAGCAGTGTGATGGGGCTGGGTTACGAGCAGTACTTC
v_gene: TRBV19; j_gene: TRBJ1-1; abundance: .; d_gene: .; CDR3aa: CASRAGRGAFF; CDR3nt: TGTGCCAGTAGGGCGGGTCGTGGAGCTTTCTTT
v_gene: TRBV16; j_gene: TRBJ1-5; abundance: few; d_gene: .; CDR3aa: CASSRLTGSNQPQHF; CDR3nt: TGTGCCAGCAGCCGCCTAACAGGGTCCAATCAGCCCCAGCATTTT
v_gene: TRBV4-1; j_gene: TRBJ2-1; abundance: once; d_gene: .; CDR3aa: CASSLLDRGDNEQFF; CDR3nt: TGCGCCAGCAGCCTCCTGGATCGGGGAGACAATGAGCAGTTCTTC
v_gene: TRBV15; j_gene: TRBJ2-7; abundance: few; d_gene: .; CDR3aa: CATSRGDREIDEQYF; CDR3nt: TGTGCCACCAGCAGAGGGGATCGGGAGATCGACGAGCAGTACTTC
v_gene: TRBV28; j_gene: TRBJ2-1; abundance: once; d_gene: TRBD2; CDR3aa: CASRASGLYNEQFF; CDR3nt: TGTGCCAGCAGGGCTAGCGGTCTCTACAATGAGCAGTTCTTC
v_gene: TRBV21-1; j_gene: TRBJ2-1; abundance: .; d_gene: .; CDR3aa: CASSKVRGSSYNEQFF; CDR3nt: TGTGCCAGCAGCAAAGTGAGGGGGAGCTCCTACAATGAGCAGTTCTTC
v_gene: TRBV5-8; j_gene: TRBJ2-2; abundance: .; d_gene: TRBD2; CDR3aa: CASSLSPGGRTGELFF; CDR3nt: TGTGCCAGCAGCTTGTCCCCGGGAGGGCGTACCGGGGAGCTGTTTTTT
v_gene: TRBV2; j_gene: TRBJ1-3; abundance: few; d_gene: .; CDR3aa: CASSEAPGVRDSGNTIYF; CDR3nt: TGTGCCAGCAGTGAAGCGCCGGGGGTAAGGGACTCTGGAAACACCATATATTTT
v_gene: TRBV27; j_gene: TRBJ2-7; abundance: .; d_gene: TRBD1; CDR3aa: CASLSGTGKGYHEQYF; CDR3nt: TGTGCCAGCCTTTCCGGGACAGGGAAGGGTTACCACGAGCAGTACTTC
v_gene: TRBV5-6; j_gene: TRBJ1-2; abundance: .; d_gene: .; CDR3aa: CASSLEQGHGYTF; CDR3nt: TGTGCCAGCAGCTTGGAGCAGGGGCACGGCTACACCTTC
v_gene: TRBV25-1; j_gene: TRBJ2-3; abundance: .; d_gene: .; CDR3aa: CASSAFLFTDTQYF; CDR3nt: TGTGCCAGCAGTGCCTTCTTGTTCACAGATACGCAGTATTTT
v_gene: TRBV7-9; j_gene: TRBJ2-7; abundance: .; d_gene: .; CDR3aa: CAISYGLGSYEQYF; CDR3nt: TGTGCCATCAGTTATGGACTCGGGTCTTACGAGCAGTACTTC
v_gene: TRBV7-6; j_gene: TRBJ1-3; abundance: .; d_gene: .; CDR3aa: CASSLGQNPSGNTIYF; CDR3nt: TGTGCCAGCAGCTTAGGGCAGAACCCCTCTGGAAACACCATATATTTT
v_gene: TRBV4-2; j_gene: TRBJ2-7; abundance: .; d_gene: TRBD2; CDR3aa: CASSPTGTSPYEQYF; CDR3nt: TGTGCCAGCAGCCCCACCGGGACTAGTCCCTACGAGCAGTACTTC
v_gene: TRBV7-6; j_gene: TRBJ2-7; abundance: .; d_gene: TRBD2; CDR3aa: CASSLLTSGSYEQYF; CDR3nt: TGTGCCAGCAGCTTATTAACTAGCGGCTCCTACGAGCAGTACTTC
v_gene: TRBV21-1; j_gene: TRBJ2-7; abundance: .; d_gene: .; CDR3aa: CASSKCRSYEQYF; CDR3nt: TGTGCCAGCAGCAAATGTCGGTCCTACGAGCAGTACTTC
v_gene: TRBV27; j_gene: TRBJ2-7; abundance: .; d_gene: TRBD1; CDR3aa: CASSPNRQGAYEQYF; CDR3nt: TGTGCCAGCAGTCCAAACCGGCAGGGGGCTTACGAGCAGTACTTC
v_gene: TRBV7-3; j_gene: TRBJ1-3; abundance: .; d_gene: TRBD1; CDR3aa: CASSHPGQGKDAGNTIYF; CDR3nt: TGTGCCAGCAGCCACCCGGGACAGGGAAAGGATGCTGGAAACACCATATATTTT
v_gene: TRBV4-2; j_gene: TRBJ2-7; abundance: .; d_gene: .; CDR3aa: CASSQERDFSYEQYF; CDR3nt: TGTGCCAGCAGCCAAGAGCGGGACTTCTCCTACGAGCAGTACTTC
v_gene: TRBV4-1; j_gene: TRBJ2-1; abundance: .; d_gene: TRBD2; CDR3aa: CASSGWTSGETYNEQFF; CDR3nt: TGCGCCAGCAGCGGATGGACTAGCGGTGAGACCTACAATGAGCAGTTCTTC
v_gene: TRBV7-8; j_gene: TRBJ1-2; abundance: .; d_gene: .; CDR3aa: CASSLSPQGSYGYTF; CDR3nt: TGTGCCAGCAGCTTATCCCCACAGGGATCCTATGGCTACACCTTC
v_gene: TRBV6-5; j_gene: TRBJ1-1; abundance: .; d_gene: .; CDR3aa: CASSSTGEAFF; CDR3nt: TGTGCCAGCAGTTCGACAGGAGAAGCTTTCTTT
v_gene: TRBV6-7; j_gene: TRBJ1-1; abundance: .; d_gene: TRBD1; CDR3aa: CATWDRANTEAFF; CDR3nt: TGTGCCACCTGGGACAGGGCGAACACTGAAGCTTTCTTT
v_gene: TRBV5-4; j_gene: TRBJ1-2; abundance: .; d_gene: .; CDR3aa: CASSLTDNYGYTF; CDR3nt: TGTGCCAGCAGTCTGACAGACAACTATGGCTACACCTTC
v_gene: TRBV29-1; j_gene: TRBJ2-1; abundance: few; d_gene: TRBD1; CDR3aa: CSGFTSDRGDYNEQFF; CDR3nt: TGCAGCGGCTTCACTTCGGACAGGGGAGACTACAATGAGCAGTTCTTC
v_gene: TRBV30; j_gene: TRBJ2-5; abundance: once; d_gene: .; CDR3aa: CAWSGGSERPETQYF; CDR3nt: TGTGCCTGGAGTGGAGGGAGTGAGCGCCCAGAGACCCAGTACTTC
v_gene: TRBV9; j_gene: TRBJ1-4; abundance: .; d_gene: .; CDR3aa: CASESGEKLFF; CDR3nt: TGTGCCAGCGAGTCGGGTGAAAAACTGTTTTTT
v_gene: TRBV6-1; j_gene: TRBJ2-2; abundance: medium-sized; d_gene: TRBD1; CDR3aa: CASGTGLDTGELFF; CDR3nt: TGTGCCAGCGGGACAGGGCTCGACACCGGGGAGCTGTTTTTT
v_gene: TRBV19; j_gene: TRBJ2-7; abundance: once; d_gene: TRBD2; CDR3aa: CASSITPSGAYEQYF; CDR3nt: TGTGCCAGTAGTATTACCCCTAGCGGAGCCTACGAGCAGTACTTC